This T cell receptor beta chain appears in the sequencing data of a study of blood T cell repertoires in COVID-19. Whole-study context: Acute-phase and convalescent COVID-19 samples originated in the United States, Italy and Spain.

Germline values: CDR1 MGHRA, CDR2 YSYEKL. Trimming stripped 3 bases from V and 3 bases from J, with 15 bases between. The CDR3 is 15 residues long. Here immunoSEQ multiplex PCR was the method, and the copy in TCRdb shows in-frame clones only, minus some. The sample yields about 250,000 clones, about 82% seen once. The source is a man in his forties or fifties with active or convalescent COVID-19. The chain couples TRBV4-1 to TRBJ2-7, with a weak D call TRBD2 (6 bases). The material sequenced was peripheral blood. CDR3 loop: CASSQVAEANYEQYF. CDR3 in DNA: TGCGCCAGCAGCCAGGTAGCGGAGGCCAACTACGAGCAGTACTTC.